Reported below is one TCR beta chain. Original analysis: The authors estimated nucleated cell counts from reference gene primer amplification. Data came from immunoSEQ multiplex PCR; TCRdb stores just in-frame clones and leaves some out. Clonal size and the V and J genes are those of that table, whereas D and trimming came from the DNA. The top ten hold over 3% of the sample, which has about 51,000 clones, approximately 90% seen once. The sample is drawn from a study of blood T cell repertoires in COVID-19. At the level of the study: Some COVID-19 samples were acute and others convalescent; all came from the United States, Italy and Spain.

The sequencing input was peripheral blood. The receptor's source is a man aged 50-60 years with acute or convalescent COVID-19.

The CDR3 DNA reads TGTGCCAGCAGTTACGGCTACTATAGCACAGATACGCAGTATTTT. Encoded protein: CASSYGYYSTDTQYF. The chain uses TRBV6-5 and TRBJ2-3; D uncertain. CDR3 size: 15 residues. With 2 bases removed from V and 0 bases from J, the gap between germline ends came to 9 bases. The germline V gene has CDR1 MNHEY and CDR2 SVGAGI.